The TCR beta chain under discussion was sequenced for a study of T cells in Graves' hyperthyroidism and ophthalmopathy. The CDR3 runs to 13 residues. Germline V gene lookup returns CDR1 LNHDA and CDR2 SQIVND (reference sequence). Trimming took 1 base from V and 7 from J, leaving 7 bases between them. Study-level points and caveats: Most thyroid clonotypes expanded above 0.001 were also detected in blood.

Investigators excluded patients with uncontrolled infection, other autoimmune disease, pregnancy or lactation. A word on this clonotype: Antigen: not known.

Amplified TCR beta CDR3 regions derived from RNA transcripts. In the first-round RT-PCR of the TCR CDR3, the HTBI primer set was used. TCRdb re-called the multiplex PCR reads with MiXCR, one entry per CDR3 protein. The sample carries hundreds of thousands of distinct CDR3 sequences, just under 45% recorded once. The specimen was peripheral blood or thyroid tissue (not recorded which). The origin of this receptor is an adult man with Graves' disease, either hyperthyroidism or ophthalmopathy (not recorded which). The rearrangement joins TRBV19 to TRBJ1-4; no definite D call. CDR3 nucleotides: TGTGCCAGTAGTATAGGGGCGGCTGAAAAACTGTTTTTT. This encodes CASSIGAAEKLFF.